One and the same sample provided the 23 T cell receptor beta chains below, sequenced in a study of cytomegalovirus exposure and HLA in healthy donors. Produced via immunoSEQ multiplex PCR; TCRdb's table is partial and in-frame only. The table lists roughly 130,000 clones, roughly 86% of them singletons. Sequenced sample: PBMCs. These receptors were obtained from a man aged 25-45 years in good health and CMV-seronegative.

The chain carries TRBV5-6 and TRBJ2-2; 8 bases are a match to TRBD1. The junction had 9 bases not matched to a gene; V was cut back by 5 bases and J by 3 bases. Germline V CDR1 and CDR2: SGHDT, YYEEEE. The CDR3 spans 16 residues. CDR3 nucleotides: TGTGCCAGCAGTTACTTCCAGGGGGCTTACACCGGGGAGCTGTTTTTT. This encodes CASSYFQGAYTGELFF.

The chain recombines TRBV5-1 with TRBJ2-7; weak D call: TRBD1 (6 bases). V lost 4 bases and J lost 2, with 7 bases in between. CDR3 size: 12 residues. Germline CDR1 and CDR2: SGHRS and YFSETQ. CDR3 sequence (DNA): TGCGCCAGCAGCAGGGGGACCTACGAGCAGTACTTC. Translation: CASSRGTYEQYF. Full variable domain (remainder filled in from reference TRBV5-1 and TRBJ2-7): KAGVTQTPRYLIKTRGQQVTLSCSPISGHRSVSWYQQTPGQGLQFLFEYFSETQRNKGNFPGRFSGRQFSNSRSEMNVSTLELGDSALYLCASSRGTYEQYFGPGTRLTVT.

CDR3 region: CASSPIVGQSSGANVLTF. DNA of the CDR3: TGTGCCAGCTCACCGATCGTGGGACAGAGCTCTGGGGCCAACGTCCTGACTTTC. This chain links TRBV18 with TRBJ2-6, with 7 bases fitting TRBD1. The CDR3 has 18 residues. Germline CDR1 reads KGHSH; CDR2 reads LQKENI. Trimming took 3 bases from V and 0 from J; bases not matched to a gene: 8.

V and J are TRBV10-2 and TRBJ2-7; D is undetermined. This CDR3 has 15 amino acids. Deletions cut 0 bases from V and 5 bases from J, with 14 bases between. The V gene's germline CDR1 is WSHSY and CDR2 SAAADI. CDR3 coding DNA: TGCGCCAGCAGTGAGTCGGAGAACCTGATGAACGAGCAGTACTTC. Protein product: CASSESENLMNEQYF.

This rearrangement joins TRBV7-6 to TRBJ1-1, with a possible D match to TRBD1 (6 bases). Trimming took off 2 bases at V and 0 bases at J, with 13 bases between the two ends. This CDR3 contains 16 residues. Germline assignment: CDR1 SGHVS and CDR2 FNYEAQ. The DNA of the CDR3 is TGTGCCAGCAGCTTAACCGGGACACCCATGAACACTGAAGCTTTCTTT. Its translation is CASSLTGTPMNTEAFF.

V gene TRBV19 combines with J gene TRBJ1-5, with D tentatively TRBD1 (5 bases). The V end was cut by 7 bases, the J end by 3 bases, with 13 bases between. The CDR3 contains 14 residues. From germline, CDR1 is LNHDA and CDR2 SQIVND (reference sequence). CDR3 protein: CASTVDSYNQPQHF. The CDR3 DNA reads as TGTGCCAGTACGGTAGACAGTTACAATCAGCCCCAGCATTTT.

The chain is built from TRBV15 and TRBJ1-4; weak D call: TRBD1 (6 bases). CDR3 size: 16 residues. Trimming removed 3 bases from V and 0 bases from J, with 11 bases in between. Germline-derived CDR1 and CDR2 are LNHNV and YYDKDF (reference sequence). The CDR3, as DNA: TGTGCCACCAGCAGTAGACAGGTTGCAACTAATGAAAAACTGTTTTTT. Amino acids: CATSSRQVATNEKLFF. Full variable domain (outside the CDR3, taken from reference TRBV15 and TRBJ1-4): DAMVIQNPRYQVTQFGKPVTLSCSQTLNHNVMYWYQQKSSQAPKLLFHYYDKDFNNEADTPDNFQSRRPNTSFCFLDIRSPGLGDTAMYLCATSSRQVATNEKLFFGSGTQLSVL.

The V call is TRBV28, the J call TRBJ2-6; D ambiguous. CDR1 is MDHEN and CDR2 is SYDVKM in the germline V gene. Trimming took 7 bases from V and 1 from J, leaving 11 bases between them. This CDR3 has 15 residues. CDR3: CASIPSLSGANVLTF. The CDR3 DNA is TGTGCCAGCATCCCGTCACTTTCTGGGGCCAACGTCCTGACTTTC.

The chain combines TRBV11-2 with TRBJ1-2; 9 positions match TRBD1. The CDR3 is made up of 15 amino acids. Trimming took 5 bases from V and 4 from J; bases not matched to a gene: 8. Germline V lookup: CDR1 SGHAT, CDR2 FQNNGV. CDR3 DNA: TGTGCCAGCAGCCCGCCCGGGGGACAGGGCTATGGCTACACCTTC. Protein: CASSPPGGQGYGYTF.

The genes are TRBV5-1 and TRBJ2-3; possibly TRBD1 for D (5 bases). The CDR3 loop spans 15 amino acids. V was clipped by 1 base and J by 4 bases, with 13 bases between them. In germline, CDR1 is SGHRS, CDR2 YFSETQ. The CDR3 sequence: CASSLSFRGPDTQYF. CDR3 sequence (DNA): TGCGCCAGCAGCTTGTCTTTTAGGGGCCCAGATACGCAGTATTTT.

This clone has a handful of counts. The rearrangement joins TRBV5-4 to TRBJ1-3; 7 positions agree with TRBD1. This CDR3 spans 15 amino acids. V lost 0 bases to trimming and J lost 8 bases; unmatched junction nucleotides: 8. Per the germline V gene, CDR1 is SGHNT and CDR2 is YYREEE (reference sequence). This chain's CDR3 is CASSLEGSRGHTIYF. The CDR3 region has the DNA TGTGCCAGCAGCTTGGAAGGTTCAAGGGGGCACACCATATATTTT.

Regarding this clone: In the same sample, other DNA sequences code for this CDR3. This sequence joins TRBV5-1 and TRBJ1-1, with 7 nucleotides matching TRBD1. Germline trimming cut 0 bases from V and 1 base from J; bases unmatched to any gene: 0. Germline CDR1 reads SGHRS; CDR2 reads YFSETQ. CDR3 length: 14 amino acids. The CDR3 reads CASSLGTGNTEAFF. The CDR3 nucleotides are TGCGCCAGCAGCTTGGGGACAGGGAACACTGAAGCTTTCTTT.

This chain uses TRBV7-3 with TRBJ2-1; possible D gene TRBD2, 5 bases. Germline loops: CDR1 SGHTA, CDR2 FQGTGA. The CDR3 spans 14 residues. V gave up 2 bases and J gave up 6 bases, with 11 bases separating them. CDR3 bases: TGTGCCAGCAGCTTATATTCGGGGATCAATGAGCAGTTCTTC. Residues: CASSLYSGINEQFF. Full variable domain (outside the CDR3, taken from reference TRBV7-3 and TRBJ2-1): GAGVSQTPSNKVTEKGKYVELRCDPISGHTALYWYRQSLGQGPEFLIYFQGTGAADDSGLPNDRFFAVRPEGSVSTLKIQRTERGDSAVYLCASSLYSGINEQFFGPGTRLTVL.

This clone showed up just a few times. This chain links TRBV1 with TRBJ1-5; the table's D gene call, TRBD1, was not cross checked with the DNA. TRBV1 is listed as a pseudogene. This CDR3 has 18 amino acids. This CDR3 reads CTSSQGGGVTGTHQPQHF. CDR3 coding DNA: TGCACCAGCAGCCAAGGCGGTGGGGTAACAGGGACCCATCAGCCCCAGCATTTT.

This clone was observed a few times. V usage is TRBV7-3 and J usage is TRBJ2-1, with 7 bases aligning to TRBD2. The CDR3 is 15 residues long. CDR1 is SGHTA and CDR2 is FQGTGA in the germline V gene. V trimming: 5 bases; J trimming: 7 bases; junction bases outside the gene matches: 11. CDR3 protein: CASSAMGGGTNEQFF. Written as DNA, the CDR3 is TGTGCCAGCAGCGCGATGGGCGGGGGTACTAATGAGCAGTTCTTC.

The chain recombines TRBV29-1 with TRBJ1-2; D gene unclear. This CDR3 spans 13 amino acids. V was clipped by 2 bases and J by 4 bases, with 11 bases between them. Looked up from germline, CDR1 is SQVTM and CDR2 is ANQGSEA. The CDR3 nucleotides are TGCAGCGTTGAATCGGACTTTCGCTATGGCTACACCTTC. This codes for CSVESDFRYGYTF.

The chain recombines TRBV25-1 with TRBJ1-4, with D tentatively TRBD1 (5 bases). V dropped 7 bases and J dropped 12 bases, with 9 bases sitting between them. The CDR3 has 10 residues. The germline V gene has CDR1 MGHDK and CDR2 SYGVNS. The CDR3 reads CASMGEELFF. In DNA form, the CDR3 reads TGTGCCAGCATGGGGGAGGAACTGTTTTTT.

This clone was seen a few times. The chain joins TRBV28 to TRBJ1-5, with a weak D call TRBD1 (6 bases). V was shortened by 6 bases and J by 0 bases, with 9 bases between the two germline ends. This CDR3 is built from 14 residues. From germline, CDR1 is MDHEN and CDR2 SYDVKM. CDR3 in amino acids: CASSPGVSNQPQHF. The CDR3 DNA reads TGTGCCAGCAGCCCAGGGGTTAGCAATCAGCCCCAGCATTTT. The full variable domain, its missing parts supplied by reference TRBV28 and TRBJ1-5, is DVKVTQSSRYLVKRTGEKVFLECVQDMDHENMFWYRQDPGLGLRLIYFSYDVKMKEKGDIPEGYSVSREKKERFSLILESASTNQTSMYLCASSPGVSNQPQHFGDGTRLSIL.

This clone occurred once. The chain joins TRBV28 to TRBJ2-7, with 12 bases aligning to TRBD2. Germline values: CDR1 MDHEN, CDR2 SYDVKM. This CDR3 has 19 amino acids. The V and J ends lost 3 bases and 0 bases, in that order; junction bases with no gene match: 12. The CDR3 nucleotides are TGTGCCAGCAGTTTCTACGTTGGGACTAGCGGGCGAAGCTCCTACGAGCAGTACTTC. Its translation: CASSFYVGTSGRSSYEQYF. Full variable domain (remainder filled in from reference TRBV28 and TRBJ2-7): DVKVTQSSRYLVKRTGEKVFLECVQDMDHENMFWYRQDPGLGLRLIYFSYDVKMKEKGDIPEGYSVSREKKERFSLILESASTNQTSMYLCASSFYVGTSGRSSYEQYFGPGTRLTVT.

In DNA form, the CDR3 reads TGTGCCAGTAGTATAGATTTATTCCGGGACAGGGAGGACGAGCAGTACTTC. The encoded protein is CASSIDLFRDREDEQYF. The rearrangement uses TRBV19 and TRBJ2-7; 9 nucleotides line up with TRBD1. The V and J ends lost 0 bases and 5 bases, in that order; junction bases with no gene match: 11. CDR1 is LNHDA, CDR2 SQIVND, per germline (reference sequence). The CDR3 is made up of 17 amino acids.

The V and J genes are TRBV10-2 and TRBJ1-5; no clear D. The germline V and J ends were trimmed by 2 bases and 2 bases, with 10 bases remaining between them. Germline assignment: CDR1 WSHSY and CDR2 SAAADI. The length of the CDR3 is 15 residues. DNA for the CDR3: TGCGCCAGCAGTGAGGTCTGGAGGGGCAATCAGCCCCAGCATTTT. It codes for CASSEVWRGNQPQHF.

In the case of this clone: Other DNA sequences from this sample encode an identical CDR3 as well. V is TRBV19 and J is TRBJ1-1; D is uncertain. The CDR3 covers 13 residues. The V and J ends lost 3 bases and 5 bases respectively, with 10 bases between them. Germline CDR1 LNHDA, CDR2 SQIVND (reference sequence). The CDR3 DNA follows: TGTGCCAGTAGTATGTCGGGTGGGACTGAAGCTTTCTTT. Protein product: CASSMSGGTEAFF. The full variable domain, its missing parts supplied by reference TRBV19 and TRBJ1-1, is DGGITQSPKYLFRKEGQNVTLSCEQNLNHDAMYWYRQDPGQGLRLIYYSQIVNDFQKGDIAEGYSVSREKKESFPLTVTSAQKNPTAFYLCASSMSGGTEAFFGQGTRLTVV.

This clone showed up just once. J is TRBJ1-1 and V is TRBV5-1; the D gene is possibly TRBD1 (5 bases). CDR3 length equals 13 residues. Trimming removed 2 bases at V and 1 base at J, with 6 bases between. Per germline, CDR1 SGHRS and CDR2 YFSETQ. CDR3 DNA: TGCGCCAGCAGCTTCCAGGGGAACACTGAAGCTTTCTTT. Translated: CASSFQGNTEAFF.